This passage covers 23 T cell receptor beta chains from one sample sequenced in a study of blood T cell repertoires in COVID-19. TCRdb keeps only in-frame clones here, not all; method: immunoSEQ multiplex PCR. Of 100,000 to 150,000 clones in the sample, just under 80% were seen once. The sequenced sample was peripheral blood. The receptor set was obtained from a human donor in a cohort sampled during active COVID-19.

The gene calls are TRBV28 and TRBJ1-2; 11 nucleotides line up with TRBD1. Germline loops: CDR1 MDHEN, CDR2 SYDVKM. The CDR3 is 16 amino acids. Trimming at V came to 3 bases and at J to 4 bases, leaving 7 bases not matched to a gene. CDR3 DNA: TGTGCCAGCAGTTTGCGGCCGGGACAGGGGGGCTATGGCTACACCTTC. Translating it yields CASSLRPGQGGYGYTF.

This clone was recorded a few times. This rearrangement joins TRBV9 to TRBJ1-2, with 9 positions matching TRBD1. The V and J ends lost 1 base and 4 bases, in that order; junction bases with no gene match: 14. The CDR3 sequence is 18 residues long. Per the germline V gene, CDR1 is SGDLS and CDR2 is YYNGEE. This CDR3 reads CASSVIGFRTGEAYGYTF. In DNA form, the CDR3 reads TGTGCCAGCAGCGTAATCGGTTTTCGGACAGGGGAGGCCTATGGCTACACCTTC.

V is TRBV7-3 and J is TRBJ2-7; 9 positions match TRBD1. Unmatched junction bases numbered 4, after V lost 0 bases and J lost 4 bases. Germline V gives CDR1 SGHTA, CDR2 FQGTGA. There are 15 residues in the CDR3. The CDR3 is CASSLTGTGPYEQYF. Here the CDR3 DNA reads TGTGCCAGCAGCTTAACGGGGACAGGGCCATACGAGCAGTACTTC.

V gene TRBV27 combines with J gene TRBJ2-3; the match to TRBD2 covers 7 bases. The J segment lost 2 bases and the V segment lost 8 bases, leaving 1 base of the junction unmatched. The CDR3 has 12 amino acids. The germline CDR1 and CDR2 sequences are MNHEY and SMNVEV (reference sequence). CDR3 residues: CASGDYTDTQYF. The CDR3 DNA reads as TGTGCCAGCGGGGACTACACAGATACGCAGTATTTT.

This chain joins TRBV28 and TRBJ2-7, with 7 bases matching TRBD1. The CDR3 loop spans 14 amino acids. Germline V gene data show CDR1 as MDHEN and CDR2 as SYDVKM. V shed 2 bases, J shed 8 bases, and the junction held 9 bases outside the gene matches. The CDR3 loop is CASSLGGQAAKQYF. CDR3 DNA: TGTGCCAGCAGTTTAGGAGGACAGGCGGCCAAGCAGTACTTC.

V gene TRBV19 combines with J gene TRBJ2-7; TRBD1 is a possible D gene (5 bases). The CDR3 consists of 14 residues. Germline values: CDR1 LNHDA, CDR2 SQIVND (reference sequence). The V gene lost 2 bases and the J gene lost 2 bases, with 10 bases spanning the gap. Here the CDR3 DNA reads TGTGCCAGTAGTATACGAGGCAGGGCCTACGAGCAGTACTTC. Amino acids: CASSIRGRAYEQYF.

V is TRBV7-9 and J is TRBJ2-7; TRBD1 aligns across 7 bases. Looked up from germline, CDR1 is SEHNR and CDR2 is FQNEAQ (reference sequence). This CDR3 spans 16 amino acids. The V segment lost 5 bases and the J segment 3 bases; nucleotides outside the gene matches: 13. The CDR3 reads CASSIPTGTQHYEQYF. As DNA, the CDR3 is TGTGCCAGCAGCATCCCGACAGGGACCCAACACTACGAGCAGTACTTC.

V and J are TRBV3-1 (or the pseudogene TRBV3-2) and TRBJ2-1; TRBD2 might be the D (6 bases). The V gene's germline CDR1 is LGHDT and CDR2 YNNKEL (reference sequence). The CDR3 runs 15 residues. Trimming took off 1 base at V and 1 base at J, with 8 bases between the two ends. The CDR3, as DNA: TGTGCCAGCAGCCAAGGGAGGGAATCCTACAATGAGCAGTTCTTC. It is translated as CASSQGRESYNEQFF.

This chain uses TRBV3-1 (or the pseudogene TRBV3-2) with TRBJ1-2; D ambiguous. The CDR3 spans 12 residues. Germline V lookup: CDR1 LGHDT, CDR2 YNNKEL (reference sequence). The ends were cut back, 1 base at V and 4 bases at J, with 4 bases in the middle. CDR3 sequence reads: CASSQVRYGYTF. CDR3 sequence (DNA): TGTGCCAGCAGCCAAGTCCGCTATGGCTACACCTTC.

The V gene is TRBV18, the J gene TRBJ1-1, with 9 bases identical to TRBD1. There are 13 residues in the CDR3. The V gene end was trimmed by 6 bases and the J gene end by 2 bases; junction bases not matched to a gene: 1. Germline V gene lookup returns CDR1 KGHSH and CDR2 LQKENI. The DNA of the CDR3 is TGTGCCAGCTCGACAGGGGGTAACACTGAAGCTTTCTTT. It encodes CASSTGGNTEAFF.

The CDR3 loop is CASSPEAGYGYTF. The CDR3 bases are TGTGCCAGCAGCCCCGAGGCGGGCTATGGCTACACCTTC. This chain connects TRBV9 to TRBJ1-2; the D is unclear. The CDR3 loop spans 13 amino acids. The V end lost 4 bases, the J end lost 4 bases, and 11 bases lay between the germline ends. Germline loops: CDR1 SGDLS, CDR2 YYNGEE.

This clone was picked up a small number of times. The chain recombines TRBV5-1 with TRBJ2-2; D gene uncertain. Germline assignment: CDR1 SGHRS and CDR2 YFSETQ. Trimming took off 0 bases at V and 7 bases at J, with 10 bases between the two ends. The CDR3 length is 14 residues. CDR3 amino acids: CASSLAIPDGELFF. In nucleotides, the CDR3 is TGCGCCAGCAGCTTGGCTATTCCTGACGGGGAGCTGTTTTTT.

This clone was seen more than once but under ten times. The rearrangement joins TRBV29-1 to TRBJ1-4; no clear D gene. This CDR3 is built from 13 residues. V was clipped by 7 bases and J by 5 bases, with 14 bases between them. Germline lookup yields CDR1 SQVTM and CDR2 ANQGSEA. The CDR3 is CSGRSGLNEKLFF. The CDR3 DNA reads as TGCAGCGGCCGGTCGGGTCTGAATGAAAAACTGTTTTTT.

This clone was detected only a few times. The chain recombines TRBV2 with TRBJ1-6; 8 bases match TRBD1. The CDR3 runs to 15 residues. Germline assignment: CDR1 SNHLY and CDR2 FYNNEI. With V trimmed by 4 bases and J by 8 bases, 7 bases remained unmatched. The CDR3 DNA reads TGTGCCAGCAGTGGCGAGACAGGGGCGGATTCACCCCTCCACTTT. Protein: CASSGETGADSPLHF.

This chain connects TRBV18 to TRBJ2-3, with D maybe TRBD2 (6 bases). The CDR3 runs 18 residues. Germline V gives CDR1 KGHSH, CDR2 LQKENI. Deletions cut 6 bases from V and 6 bases from J, with 28 bases between. The CDR3 protein is CASSVLPVTSSRGDTQYF. The CDR3, as DNA: TGTGCCAGCTCCGTCCTACCTGTAACTAGCTCTCGCGGGGATACGCAGTATTTT.

This sequence joins TRBV5-1 and TRBJ1-1, with D possibly being TRBD1 (6 bases). Deletions cut 0 bases from V and 8 bases from J, with 17 bases between. From germline, CDR1 is SGHRS and CDR2 YFSETQ. CDR3 length: 15 residues. CDR3 DNA: TGCGCCAGCAGCTTGGCCTTTTCGGCAGGGGACGAAGCTTTCTTT. Residues: CASSLAFSAGDEAFF.

Many counts were recorded for this clone. J is TRBJ2-1 and V is TRBV10-3; TRBD2 matches 12 bases. From germline, CDR1 is ENHRY and CDR2 SYGVKD. The CDR3 length is 15 residues. The J segment lost 8 bases and the V segment lost 10 bases, leaving 12 bases of the junction unmatched. The CDR3 DNA sequence: TGTGCCACCGAGCTGGGAGCTAGCGGGAGGGATGAGCAGTTCTTC. Its protein is CATELGASGRDEQFF.

This chain joins TRBV2 and TRBJ1-5; TRBD1 might be the D (5 bases). V was trimmed by 8 bases and J by 3 bases, leaving 14 bases between them. Germline-derived CDR1 and CDR2 are SNHLY and FYNNEI. This CDR3 is 14 amino acids long. The CDR3, as DNA: TGTGCCAGCCGGCCGGGGGAGGTCAATCAGCCCCAGCATTTT. Residues: CASRPGEVNQPQHF.

This clone occurred a few times. V gene TRBV5-1 combines with J gene TRBJ2-5; TRBD2 matches at 8 bases. The germline V gene encodes CDR1 SGHRS and CDR2 YFSETQ. Germline trimming cut 2 bases from V and 3 bases from J; bases unmatched to any gene: 3. CDR3 length equals 14 residues. CDR3 nucleotide sequence: TGCGCCAGCAGCTTTAGCGGGGATAAAGAGACCCAGTACTTC. Amino acids: CASSFSGDKETQYF.

This clone has just one count. The rearrangement links TRBV4-1 to TRBJ2-2, with 7 nucleotides matching TRBD2. The length of the CDR3 is 15 residues. The J segment lost 4 bases and the V segment lost 4 bases, leaving 6 bases of the junction unmatched. Germline loops: CDR1 MGHRA, CDR2 YSYEKL. The CDR3 nucleotides read TGCGCCAGCAGCCCGGGGGGAGCGGCCACCGGGGAGCTGTTTTTT. As protein: CASSPGGAATGELFF.

The rearrangement uses TRBV7-2 and TRBJ2-3, with 8 bases lining up with TRBD2. Germline values: CDR1 SGHTA, CDR2 FQGNSA. The ends lost 4 bases at V and 0 bases at J; junction bases unmatched: 15. This CDR3 contains 19 residues. The CDR3 here is CASSSPLAGTEWSTDTQYF. DNA of the CDR3: TGTGCCAGCAGCTCCCCTTTAGCGGGGACGGAGTGGAGCACAGATACGCAGTATTTT.

This rearrangement joins TRBV10-3 to TRBJ1-5, with 7 bases fitting TRBD1. The CDR3 covers 13 residues. J lost 0 bases, V lost 10 bases, and 3 bases had no gene match. Germline V gives CDR1 ENHRY, CDR2 SYGVKD. The CDR3 region is CATRDSSNQPQHF. The CDR3 bases are TGTGCCACCCGGGACAGTAGCAATCAGCCCCAGCATTTT.

The V and J genes are TRBV7-6 and TRBJ2-1; D possibly corresponds to TRBD1 (6 bases). The CDR3 contains 11 residues. Between the trimmed V and J ends, which lost 9 bases and 6 bases, there was a span of 9 bases. Germline V CDR1 and CDR2: SGHVS, FNYEAQ. CDR3 nucleotides: TGTGCCAGACAGGGTTTCAATGAGCAGTTCTTC. Its protein product is CARQGFNEQFF.